This TCR beta chain was recorded in a study of blood T cell repertoires in COVID-19. Study-level background: From T cells, B-cell-depleted T cells, or PBMCs came the material, which was cDNA or gDNA.

V was pared by 4 bases and J by 2 bases, with 8 bases between. From germline, CDR1 is MNHEY and CDR2 SVGAGI. This CDR3 contains 13 residues. Produced via immunoSEQ multiplex PCR; TCRdb's table is partial and in-frame only. This table holds about 150,000 clones, approximately 89% found once. This receptor was obtained from a human donor in a cohort sampled during active COVID-19. The sample taken for sequencing was peripheral blood. The chain uses TRBV6-5 and TRBJ2-5; possible D gene TRBD1, 5 bases. The CDR3, as DNA: TGTGCCAGCAGTTGGACACGTCAAGAGACCCAGTACTTC. Its protein product is CASSWTRQETQYF.